Presented here are 32 T cell receptor beta chains from one specimen sequenced in a study of spatial heterogeneity in lung cancer. These receptors have no known antigen. Findings and limits, study-wide: Tracking of tumor mutation counts was seen in expanded intratumoral alpha and beta TCR counts.

Documented time point: sample taken at primary tumor resection. TCRdb reprocessed the 5' RACE reads with MiXCR, giving one entry per CDR3 protein. Here the sample spans around 13,000 distinct CDR3 sequences, over 4.5% being singletons. The sample here was lung tumor tissue, taken at surgery. The receptors were sampled from a male donor with early-stage non-small cell lung cancer.

This clonotype has more than one count but fewer than ten. The chain recombines TRBV6-1 with TRBJ2-3; no reliable D call. Trimming removed 1 base at V and 0 bases at J, with 5 bases between. The CDR3 covers 14 residues. The germline V gene encodes CDR1 MNHNS and CDR2 SASEGT. Here the CDR3 reads CASSEEGSTDTQYF. DNA for the CDR3: TGTGCCAGCAGTGAAGAGGGAAGCACAGATACGCAGTATTTT.

This clonotype has just a few counts. V gene TRBV24-1 combines with J gene TRBJ1-2; the match to TRBD1 covers 7 bases. CDR3 length equals 13 residues. The V segment lost 4 bases and the J segment 7 bases; nucleotides outside the gene matches: 5. CDR1 and CDR2 (germline): KGHDR, SFDVKD. Written as DNA, the CDR3 is TGTGCCACCAGTGACACAGGGGAGGTTGGCTACACCTTC. Translated: CATSDTGEVGYTF.

This clonotype has at least ten counts. The chain is built from TRBV20-1 and TRBJ2-7; the D is unclear. The CDR3 is 14 amino acids. Trimming took 3 bases from V and 2 from J, leaving 14 bases between them. Germline V gene data show CDR1 as DFQATT and CDR2 as SNEGSKA (reference sequence). This CDR3 reads CSASRALPPYEQYF. Here the CDR3 DNA reads TGCAGTGCTAGTCGGGCCCTACCTCCCTACGAGCAGTACTTC.

There are many counts of this clonotype. An end of the junction does not agree with germline; a read error may underlie this. The chain has TRBV2 and TRBJ2-3, with 9 positions matching TRBD2. The CDR3 is 17 residues long. Germline CDR1 reads SNHLY; CDR2 reads FYNNEI. This CDR3 reads CASNEMGSGGPRDTQYF. The CDR3 bases are TGTGCCAGCAATGAAATGGGTAGCGGGGGACCCAGGGATACGCAGTATTTT.

This clonotype was seen at least ten times. The J gene is TRBJ1-5, the V gene TRBV4-2; possibly TRBD1 for D (5 bases). The CDR3 is 15 residues long. Per germline, CDR1 LGHNA and CDR2 YNFKEQ. The germline V and J ends were trimmed by 0 bases and 4 bases, with 10 bases remaining between them. The CDR3 is CASSQDGGGNQPQHF. Written as DNA, the CDR3 is TGTGCCAGCAGCCAAGACGGGGGAGGGAATCAGCCCCAGCATTTT.

This clonotype was seen only a few times. The chain couples TRBV2 to TRBJ1-1, with D possibly matching TRBD1 (5 bases). CDR1 and CDR2 (germline): SNHLY, FYNNEI. This CDR3 has 13 residues. V lost 6 bases to trimming and J lost 4 bases, with 12 bases between them. CDR3 DNA: TGTGCCAGCAGAATGGGGGGGTCCACTGAAGCTTTCTTT. Translation gives CASRMGGSTEAFF.

The gene calls are TRBV2 and TRBJ2-3, with D perhaps TRBD2 (5 bases). This CDR3 is 15 amino acids long. V was clipped by 0 bases and J by 7 bases, with 14 bases between them. Germline loops: CDR1 SNHLY, CDR2 FYNNEI. CDR3 region: CASSEARASQHTQYF. CDR3 nucleotides: TGTGCCAGCAGTGAAGCGAGGGCTAGTCAGCATACGCAGTATTTT. Supplemented by reference TRBV2 and TRBJ2-3, the full variable domain reads EPEVTQTPSHQVTQMGQEVILRCVPISNHLYFYWYRQILGQKVEFLVSFYNNEISEKSEIFDDQFSVERPDGSNFTLKIRSTKLEDSAMYFCASSEARASQHTQYFGPGTRLTVL.

In its sample, this clonotype was seen many times. The genes are TRBV10-3 and TRBJ1-4, with 7 positions matching TRBD1. Germline lookup yields CDR1 ENHRY and CDR2 SYGVKD. CDR3 size: 15 residues. Trimming removed 0 bases from V and 8 bases from J; junction bases left unmatched: 6. DNA of the CDR3: TGTGCCATCAGTGAGTCGGGCCTGACAGGGGAAAAACTGTTTTTT. Residues: CAISESGLTGEKLFF.

This clonotype was counted a few times. The V gene is TRBV6-2 or TRBV6-3, the J gene TRBJ1-1; D possibly corresponds to TRBD1 (5 bases). Looked up from germline, CDR1 is MNHEY and CDR2 is SVGEGT. Trimming shortened V by 0 bases and J by 5 bases, and 10 bases separated the two germline ends. The CDR3 sequence is 14 residues long. CDR3 sequence reads: CASSYSMGRTEAFF. Here the CDR3 DNA reads TGTGCCAGCAGTTACTCGATGGGGCGGACTGAAGCTTTCTTT.

This clonotype was detected a few times. CDR3 in DNA: TGTGCCAGCTCACCACCTGTCCAAGAGACCCAGTACTTC. Translating it yields CASSPPVQETQYF. The V call is TRBV18, the J call TRBJ2-5; D remains unclear. Germline loops: CDR1 KGHSH, CDR2 LQKENI. Trimming removed 0 bases at V and 1 base at J, with 3 bases between. This CDR3 comprises 13 residues.

This clonotype was seen many times. The genes are TRBV7-6 and TRBJ2-7; unclear D gene. V dropped 5 bases and J dropped 3 bases, with 11 bases sitting between them. The CDR3 has 13 amino acids. The germline gives CDR1 SGHVS, CDR2 FNYEAQ. The DNA for the CDR3 is TGTGCCAGCAGCCCCGGGCCTAACTACGAGCAGTACTTC. The encoded protein is CASSPGPNYEQYF.

This clonotype was counted ten times or more. The chain links TRBV12-3 or TRBV12-4 to TRBJ1-6; possible D gene TRBD1, 5 bases. The V and J ends lost 1 base and 10 bases respectively, with 8 bases between them. CDR3 length equals 13 residues. CDR3 sequence: CASSLGRGSPLHF. CDR3 DNA sequence: TGTGCCAGCAGTTTAGGGCGGGGGTCACCCCTCCACTTT.

Many counts were recorded for this clonotype. The rearrangement joins TRBV7-8 to TRBJ2-3; possibly TRBD1 for D (5 bases). Trimming stripped 6 bases from V and 3 bases from J, with 16 bases between. The length of the CDR3 is 15 residues. Germline assignment: CDR1 SGHVS and CDR2 FQNEAQ. DNA of the CDR3: TGTGCCAGCAGTCGAGTTCAGGGAAGGACAGATACGCAGTATTTT. Amino acid sequence: CASSRVQGRTDTQYF.

This clonotype was counted at least ten times. The V gene is TRBV20-1, the J gene TRBJ1-1; D unclear. The CDR3 runs 13 residues. Germline CDR1 reads DFQATT; CDR2 reads SNEGSKA (reference sequence). With 4 bases removed from V and 7 bases from J, the gap between germline ends came to 16 bases. The CDR3 loop reads CSAKTLSGDEAFF. In DNA form, the CDR3 reads TGCAGTGCTAAGACCCTAAGCGGGGATGAAGCTTTCTTT.

The chain joins TRBV2 to TRBJ2-5; D perhaps matches TRBD2 (5 bases). Germline CDR1 reads SNHLY; CDR2 reads FYNNEI. V gave up 10 bases and J gave up 2 bases, with 11 bases separating them. There are 12 residues in the CDR3. CDR3: CAIRGVQETQYF. The CDR3 DNA reads as TGTGCCATCCGGGGAGTTCAAGAGACCCAGTACTTC.

Many counts were recorded for this clonotype. CDR3 loop: CAEKELAGADTQYF. CDR3 bases: TGTGCCGAAAAGGAACTAGCGGGGGCAGATACGCAGTATTTT. The V call is TRBV2, the J call TRBJ2-3, with 11 bases fitting TRBD2. This CDR3 has 14 amino acids. Germline CDR1 reads SNHLY; CDR2 reads FYNNEI. The trim removed 11 bases at V and 4 bases at J, leaving 8 bases unmatched. Full variable domain (rest looked up from reference TRBV2 and TRBJ2-3): EPEVTQTPSHQVTQMGQEVILRCVPISNHLYFYWYRQILGQKVEFLVSFYNNEISEKSEIFDDQFSVERPDGSNFTLKIRSTKLEDSAMYFCAEKELAGADTQYFGPGTRLTVL.

The sample holds many counts of this clonotype. This chain uses TRBV11-3 with TRBJ2-1; 10 bases map to TRBD1. Germline CDR1 reads SGHNT; CDR2 reads YENEEA. The J segment lost 12 bases and the V segment lost 4 bases, leaving 12 bases of the junction unmatched. CDR3 length equals 15 residues. The CDR3 sequence is CASSSSGQGVVGQFF. CDR3 DNA sequence: TGTGCCAGCAGCTCAAGCGGACAGGGGGTCGTTGGGCAGTTCTTC.

This clonotype was seen repeatedly, ten times or more. V gene TRBV20-1 combines with J gene TRBJ2-2; 7 bases match TRBD2. Germline trimming cut 5 bases from V and 4 bases from J; bases unmatched to any gene: 13. Germline V gene sequence: CDR1 DFQATT, CDR2 SNEGSKA (reference sequence). This CDR3 contains 16 residues. The CDR3 here is CSASLIRPGGTGELFF. Written as DNA, the CDR3 is TGCAGTGCTTCCCTCATCCGCCCGGGGGGCACCGGGGAGCTGTTTTTT.

This clonotype came up many times. The V and J genes are TRBV6-2 or TRBV6-3 and TRBJ2-3, with 10 bases that match TRBD2. CDR1 is MNHEY and CDR2 is SVGEGT in the germline V gene. The J segment lost 3 bases and the V segment lost 10 bases, leaving 4 bases of the junction unmatched. This CDR3 contains 13 residues. The CDR3 region is CATRTSGTDTQYF. DNA for the CDR3: TGTGCCACCAGGACTAGCGGAACAGATACGCAGTATTTT.

The genes are TRBV28 and TRBJ1-2; TRBD1 might be the D (6 bases). With 7 bases removed from V and 7 bases from J, the gap between germline ends came to 13 bases. The CDR3 is 12 amino acids. Germline V CDR1 and CDR2: MDHEN, SYDVKM. The CDR3 protein is CASKTGYLGYTF. DNA of the CDR3: TGTGCCAGCAAAACAGGGTATCTTGGCTACACCTTC.

This clonotype was picked up many times. The chain recombines TRBV6-2 or TRBV6-3 with TRBJ2-5; D not certain. CDR1 and CDR2 from the germline V gene are MNHEY and SVGEGT. The CDR3 contains 12 residues. V was shortened by 5 bases and J by 4 bases, with 8 bases between the two germline ends. This CDR3 is CASSPQRETQYF. CDR3 nucleotide sequence: TGTGCCAGCAGTCCCCAACGAGAGACCCAGTACTTC.

This clonotype appeared many times. The gene calls are TRBV7-9 and TRBJ2-6; D not resolved. This CDR3 contains 14 residues. Germline CDR1 reads SEHNR; CDR2 reads FQNEAQ (reference sequence). V lost 4 bases, J lost 4 bases, and 8 bases lay in between. The CDR3 protein is CASSSQQGANVLTF. CDR3 sequence (DNA): TGTGCCAGCAGCTCCCAACAAGGGGCCAACGTCCTGACTTTC.

The sample holds a few counts of this clonotype. The CDR3 loop is CAIAGRNGELFF. CDR3 bases: TGTGCCATCGCAGGGAGGAACGGGGAGCTGTTTTTT. The V and J genes are TRBV10-3 and TRBJ2-2; D is perhaps TRBD2 (6 bases). V was cut by 8 bases and J by 7 bases, with 11 bases left in between. There are 12 residues in the CDR3. Germline V lookup: CDR1 ENHRY, CDR2 SYGVKD.

This clonotype showed up many times. The chain carries TRBV28 and TRBJ2-4, with 7 positions matching TRBD2. The CDR3 contains 14 residues. Germline trimming cut 6 bases from V and 2 bases from J; bases unmatched to any gene: 4. Germline-derived CDR1 and CDR2 are MDHEN and SYDVKM. In DNA form, the CDR3 reads TGTGCCAGCAGCACGACTAGCCCCAAAAACATTCAGTACTTC. This codes for CASSTTSPKNIQYF. The full variable domain, rest sourced from reference TRBV28 and TRBJ2-4, is DVKVTQSSRYLVKRTGEKVFLECVQDMDHENMFWYRQDPGLGLRLIYFSYDVKMKEKGDIPEGYSVSREKKERFSLILESASTNQTSMYLCASSTTSPKNIQYFGAGTRLSVL.

There are many counts of this clonotype. V gene TRBV6-6 combines with J gene TRBJ1-5; D uncertain. The CDR3 consists of 14 residues. Germline V gene data show CDR1 as MNHNY and CDR2 as SVGAGI (reference sequence). The V gene lost 0 bases and the J gene lost 8 bases, with 11 bases spanning the gap. CDR3 residues: CASSYSVSSEPQHF. In nucleotides, the CDR3 is TGTGCCAGCAGTTACTCGGTGTCTTCCGAGCCCCAGCATTTT.

The J gene is TRBJ1-1, the V gene TRBV4-3; the D is unclear. This CDR3 region has 13 residues. CDR1 and CDR2 (germline): LGHNA, YSLEER. V shed 0 bases and J shed 5 bases, with 7 bases lying between them. CDR3 bases: TGCGCCAGCAGCCAAGAACGGGTTACTGAAGCTTTCTTT. Translating gives CASSQERVTEAFF.

This clonotype was counted between two and nine times. V gene TRBV6-1 combines with J gene TRBJ2-5; D tentatively reads TRBD1 or TRBD2 (7 bases each). Between the trimmed V and J ends, which lost 6 bases and 2 bases, there was a span of 13 bases. CDR1 and CDR2 (germline): MNHNS, SASEGT. CDR3 size: 14 residues. CDR3 residues: CASRTGRAQETQYF. The CDR3 DNA is TGTGCCAGCAGGACAGGGAGGGCTCAAGAGACCCAGTACTTC.

There are a few counts of this clonotype. CDR3 residues: CASRFEGEQYF. CDR3 sequence (DNA): TGTGCCAGCAGATTCGAGGGGGAGCAGTACTTC. The rearrangement joins TRBV7-8 to TRBJ2-7; TRBD1 or TRBD2 may be the D gene (5 bases each). The CDR3 is 11 residues long. Germline values: CDR1 SGHVS, CDR2 FQNEAQ. The V and J ends lost 6 bases and 7 bases respectively, with 10 bases between them.

This clonotype was seen many times. The chain uses TRBV6-2 or TRBV6-3 and TRBJ2-6, with unresolved D. CDR1 MNHEY and CDR2 SVGEGT come from the germline V gene. This CDR3 is 17 amino acids long. Trimming stripped 7 bases from V and 0 bases from J, with 16 bases between. Here the CDR3 reads CASTPLRGASGANVLTF. CDR3 coding DNA: TGTGCCAGCACCCCCTTGCGCGGTGCCTCTGGGGCCAACGTCCTGACTTTC.

This clonotype was picked up many times. This chain links TRBV27 with TRBJ1-6; TRBD1 matches 7 bases. Germline lookup yields CDR1 MNHEY and CDR2 SMNVEV (reference sequence). This CDR3 comprises 13 residues. V shed 4 bases, J shed 9 bases, and the junction held 3 bases outside the gene matches. This chain's CDR3 is CASSSSGGSPLHF. The DNA of the CDR3 is TGTGCCAGCAGTTCATCAGGGGGTTCACCCCTCCACTTT.

This clonotype was counted at least ten times. The V call is TRBV5-6, the J call TRBJ2-5; 10 positions match TRBD2. The CDR3 has 16 residues. Trimming cost V 1 base and J 5 bases; bases outside gene matches: 8. Germline values: CDR1 SGHDT, CDR2 YYEEEE. CDR3 nucleotides: TGTGCCAGCAGCTTGAGGGAGCGGGGGGGCACCGAGACCCAGTACTTC. The encoded protein is CASSLRERGGTETQYF.

There are many counts of this clonotype. The chain joins TRBV20-1 to TRBJ2-5, with 7 bases identical to TRBD2. From germline, CDR1 is DFQATT and CDR2 SNEGSKA (reference sequence). The V segment lost 5 bases and the J segment 4 bases; nucleotides outside the gene matches: 7. The CDR3 is made up of 13 amino acids. CDR3 sequence (DNA): TGCAGTGCTTCGACTAGCTGGAGAGAGACCCAGTACTTC. It specifies CSASTSWRETQYF.